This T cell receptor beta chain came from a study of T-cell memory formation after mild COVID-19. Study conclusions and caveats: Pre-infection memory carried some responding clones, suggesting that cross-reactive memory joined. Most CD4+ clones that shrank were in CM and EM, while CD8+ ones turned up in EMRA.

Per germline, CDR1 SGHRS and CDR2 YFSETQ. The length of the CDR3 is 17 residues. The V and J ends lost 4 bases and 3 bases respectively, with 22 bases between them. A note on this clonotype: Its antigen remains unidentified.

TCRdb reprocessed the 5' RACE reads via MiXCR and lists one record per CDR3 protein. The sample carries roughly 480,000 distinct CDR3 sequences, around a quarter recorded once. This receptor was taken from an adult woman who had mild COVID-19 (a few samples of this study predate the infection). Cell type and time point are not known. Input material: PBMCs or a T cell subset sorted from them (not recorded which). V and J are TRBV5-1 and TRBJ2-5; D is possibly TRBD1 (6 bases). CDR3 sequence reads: CASSEGERVGTKETQYF. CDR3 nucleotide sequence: TGCGCCAGCAGCGAGGGGGAACGAGTAGGCACCAAAGAGACCCAGTACTTC.